Included here is one TCR beta chain sequence, with context. The antigen is unknown. J lost 9 bases, V lost 3 bases, and 11 bases had no gene match. This CDR3 is built from 14 residues. Germline CDR1 reads WSHSY; CDR2 reads SAAADI. This sample's time point: blood 2 weeks post-SBRT. The treatment is: 15 Gy SBRT to primary tumor, nephrectomy 4 weeks later. After SBRT, blood was collected at 2 and 4 weeks, plus baseline. The sample is drawn from a study of radiation and T cells in renal cell carcinoma. The protocol was immunoSEQ multiplex PCR, while the TCRdb copy is restricted to in-frame clones and leaves out a portion. The sample shows 70,000 or so clones, 82% of them seen only once. General study points: In blood, top tumor clones expanded by 2 weeks, shrinking by 4. Pretreatment tumor biopsies were lacking, so baseline clonotypes are unknown.

The sequence came from a man aged 60 to 75 with renal cell carcinoma. This chain links TRBV10-2 with TRBJ2-7, with 7 bases fitting TRBD2. The specimen comprised blood, sampled from a patient whose treatment included radiotherapy and nephrectomy. CDR3 loop: CASSDSGAPRGQYF. For the CDR3, the DNA is TGCGCCAGCAGTGACAGCGGGGCCCCACGGGGGCAGTACTTC.